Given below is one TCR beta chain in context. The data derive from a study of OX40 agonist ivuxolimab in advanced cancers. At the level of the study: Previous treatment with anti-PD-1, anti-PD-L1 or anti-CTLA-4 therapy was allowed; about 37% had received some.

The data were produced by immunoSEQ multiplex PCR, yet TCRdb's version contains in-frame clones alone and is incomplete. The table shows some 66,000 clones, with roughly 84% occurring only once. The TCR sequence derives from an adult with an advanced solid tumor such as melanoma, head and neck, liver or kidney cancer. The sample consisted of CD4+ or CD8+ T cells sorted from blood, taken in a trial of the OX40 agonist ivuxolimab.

For the CDR3, the DNA is TGTGCCAGCTCTAGCGGGGGGTCTGGGGAGCAGTACTTC. This gives the protein CASSSGGSGEQYF. V and J are TRBV13 and TRBJ2-7; TRBD2 matches 11 bases. The CDR3 covers 13 residues. Unmatched junction bases numbered 7, after V lost 8 bases and J lost 7 bases. Germline V CDR1 and CDR2: PRHDT, FYEKMQ (reference sequence).